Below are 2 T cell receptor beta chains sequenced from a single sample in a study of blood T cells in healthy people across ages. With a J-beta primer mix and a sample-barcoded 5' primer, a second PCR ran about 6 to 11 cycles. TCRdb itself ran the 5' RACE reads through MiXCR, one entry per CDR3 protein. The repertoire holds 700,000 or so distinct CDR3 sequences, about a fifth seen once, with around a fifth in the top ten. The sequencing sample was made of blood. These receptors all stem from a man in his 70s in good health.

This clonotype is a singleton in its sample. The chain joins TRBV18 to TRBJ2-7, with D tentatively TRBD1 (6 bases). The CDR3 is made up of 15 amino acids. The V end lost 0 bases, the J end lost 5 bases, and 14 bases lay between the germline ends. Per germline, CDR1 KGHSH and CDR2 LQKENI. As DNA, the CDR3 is TGTGCCAGCTCACCACCGGTAACAGGGATCCACGAGCAGTACTTC. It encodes CASSPPVTGIHEQYF.

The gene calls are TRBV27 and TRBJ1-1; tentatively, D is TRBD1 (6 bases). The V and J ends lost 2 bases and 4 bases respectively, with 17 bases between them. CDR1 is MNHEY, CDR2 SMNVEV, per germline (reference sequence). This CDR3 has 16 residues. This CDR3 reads CASSLTGKARSTEAFF. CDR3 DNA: TGTGCCAGCAGTTTAACAGGGAAGGCACGAAGCACTGAAGCTTTCTTT.